Listed below are T cell receptor beta chains from one sample, sequenced in a study of blood T cells in healthy people across ages. TCRdb re-analysed the 5' RACE reads in MiXCR, keeping a single row per CDR3 protein. Of about 720,000 distinct CDR3 sequences in the sample, approximately 25% were seen once. The same sample was also studied in work on T cells of mothers and their children.

Sequencing input: blood. The receptors shown here come from a boy younger than 18 in good health. Each CDR3 is given with its conserved first and last residue. A D gene is named only where the DNA matches it firmly. A row's size may be missing; if present it is once, few, many or a size class.

V gene	J gene	clone size	D gene	CDR3 length	CDR3 protein	CDR3 DNA
TRBV6-1	TRBJ2-5	.	TRBD2	19	CASGGGGASWVQPQETQYF	TGTGCCAGCGGTGGGGGGGGTGCTAGTTGGGTACAGCCTCAAGAGACCCAGTACTTC
TRBV28	TRBJ2-5	few	.	14	CASSYTGTRETQYF	TGTGCCAGCAGTTACACCGGGACACGAGAGACCCAGTACTTC
TRBV20-1	TRBJ2-5	few	.	14	CSARGGTAQETQYF	TGCAGTGCTAGAGGGGGGACGGCACAAGAGACCCAGTACTTC
TRBV10-3	TRBJ2-7	few	.	13	CAISVDRSYEQYF	TGTGCCATCAGCGTGGACCGGTCCTACGAGCAGTACTTC
TRBV9	TRBJ2-4	few	.	12	CASSDILNIQYF	TGTGCCAGCAGCGACATCCTAAACATTCAGTACTTC
TRBV3-1	TRBJ2-2	.	.	14	CASSRLVNTGELFF	TGTGCCAGCAGCCGCCTAGTTAACACCGGGGAGCTGTTTTTT
TRBV9	TRBJ1-2	few	.	12	CASSASGYGYTF	TGTGCCAGCAGCGCTAGTGGTTATGGCTACACCTTC
TRBV3-1	TRBJ2-7	.	.	16	CASSQSPFGGSYEQYF	TGTGCCAGCAGCCAAAGCCCATTTGGCGGGTCCTACGAGCAGTACTTC
TRBV29-1	TRBJ2-7	many	TRBD2	14	CSVELLAEGYEQYF	TGCAGCGTTGAACTCCTAGCGGAAGGCTACGAGCAGTACTTC
TRBV3-1	TRBJ1-1	.	.	13	CASTPSRYTEAFF	TGTGCCAGCACACCGAGCCGTTACACTGAAGCTTTCTTT
TRBV4-3	TRBJ2-7	.	.	15	CASSQGRTASYEQYF	TGCGCCAGCAGCCAAGGAAGGACTGCTTCCTACGAGCAGTACTTC
TRBV11-2	TRBJ2-5	few	TRBD1	15	CASSLADRAQETQYF	TGTGCCAGCAGCTTAGCCGACAGGGCCCAAGAGACCCAGTACTTC
TRBV28	TRBJ2-1	few	TRBD1	16	CASSFPGTGSYNEQFF	TGTGCCAGCAGTTTCCCCGGGACAGGGTCCTACAATGAGCAGTTCTTC
TRBV7-2	TRBJ2-5	.	.	14	CASSWRALQETQYF	TGTGCCAGCAGCTGGCGGGCCTTACAAGAGACCCAGTACTTC
TRBV4-1	TRBJ2-1	few	TRBD2	14	CASSQGLARNEQFF	TGCGCCAGCAGCCAAGGACTAGCGAGGAATGAGCAGTTCTTC
TRBV12-3/TRBV12-4	TRBJ2-7	.	TRBD2	14	CASRTSGSFYEQYF	TGTGCCAGCAGGACTAGCGGGAGTTTCTACGAGCAGTACTTC
TRBV7-3	TRBJ1-2	.	TRBD1	16	CASSLVGIQGSYGYTF	TGTGCCAGCAGCTTAGTGGGCATACAGGGGAGCTATGGCTACACCTTC
TRBV9	TRBJ2-1	.	.	13	CASSVASLNEQFF	TGTGCCAGCAGCGTAGCATCACTCAATGAGCAGTTCTTC
TRBV28	TRBJ2-3	few	.	10	CASEGNTQYF	TGTGCCAGCGAAGGTAATACGCAGTATTTT
TRBV20-1	TRBJ2-1	.	.	14	CSARDGASYNEQFF	TGCAGTGCTAGGGATGGGGCTTCCTACAATGAGCAGTTCTTC
TRBV20-1	TRBJ1-1	few	.	13	CSARAPDTLEAFF	TGCAGTGCTAGAGCCCCGGACACCCTTGAAGCTTTCTTT
TRBV7-2	TRBJ2-1	.	TRBD2	17	CASSLANSGGPNNEQFF	TGTGCCAGCAGCTTAGCCAATAGCGGGGGCCCGAACAATGAGCAGTTCTTC
TRBV9	TRBJ1-1	.	.	16	CASSAGPTVENTEAFF	TGTGCCAGCAGCGCAGGGCCTACAGTGGAGAACACTGAAGCTTTCTTT
TRBV5-1	TRBJ1-1	.	.	15	CASSLPGARNTEAFF	TGCGCCAGCAGCTTACCCGGGGCAAGGAACACTGAAGCTTTCTTT
TRBV28	TRBJ1-4	.	.	19	CASSRPPKISLRANEKLFF	TGTGCCAGCAGCCGGCCGCCCAAGATCAGCCTCCGGGCTAATGAAAAACTGTTTTTT
TRBV7-2	TRBJ1-4	medium-sized	.	15	CASSRGGDINEKLFF	TGTGCCAGCAGCCGGGGGGGCGATATTAATGAAAAACTGTTTTTT
TRBV20-1	TRBJ2-1	.	.	13	CSARTRETNEQFF	TGCAGTGCTAGAACAAGGGAGACGAATGAGCAGTTCTTC
TRBV12-3/TRBV12-4	TRBJ2-7	.	.	14	CASSFRASSYEQYF	TGTGCCAGCAGTTTTCGCGCTAGCAGCTACGAGCAGTACTTC
TRBV28	TRBJ1-1	.	TRBD1	15	CASSSTGEANTEAFF	TGTGCCAGCAGTTCAACAGGGGAGGCGAACACTGAAGCTTTCTTT
TRBV7-8	TRBJ1-5	few	.	16	CASSFKRAGDNQPQHF	TGTGCCAGCAGCTTTAAGAGGGCGGGGGACAATCAGCCCCAGCATTTT
TRBV29-1	TRBJ2-5	.	TRBD1	13	CSAEDLQGVVLFF	TGCAGCGCTGAAGATCTTCAGGGGGTCGTGTTGTTCTTC
TRBV20-1	TRBJ2-5	few	TRBD1	14	CSARRDRAPGTQYF	TGCAGTGCTAGGCGGGACAGGGCCCCAGGGACCCAGTACTTC